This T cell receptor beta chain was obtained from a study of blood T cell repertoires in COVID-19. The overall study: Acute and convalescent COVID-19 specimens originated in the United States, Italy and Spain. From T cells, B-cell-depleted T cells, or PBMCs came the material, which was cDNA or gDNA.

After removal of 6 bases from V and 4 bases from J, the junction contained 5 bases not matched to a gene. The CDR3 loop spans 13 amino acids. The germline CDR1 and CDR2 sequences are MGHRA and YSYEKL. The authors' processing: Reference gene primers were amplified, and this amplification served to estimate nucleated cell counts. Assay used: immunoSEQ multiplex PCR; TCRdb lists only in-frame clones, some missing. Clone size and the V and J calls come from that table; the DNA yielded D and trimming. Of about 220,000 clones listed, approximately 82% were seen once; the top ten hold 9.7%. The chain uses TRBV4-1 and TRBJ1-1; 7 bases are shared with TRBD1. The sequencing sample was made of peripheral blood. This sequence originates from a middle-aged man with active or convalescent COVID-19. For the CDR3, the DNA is TGCGCCAGCAGTCGACAGGGTACCACTGAAGCTTTCTTT. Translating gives CASSRQGTTEAFF.